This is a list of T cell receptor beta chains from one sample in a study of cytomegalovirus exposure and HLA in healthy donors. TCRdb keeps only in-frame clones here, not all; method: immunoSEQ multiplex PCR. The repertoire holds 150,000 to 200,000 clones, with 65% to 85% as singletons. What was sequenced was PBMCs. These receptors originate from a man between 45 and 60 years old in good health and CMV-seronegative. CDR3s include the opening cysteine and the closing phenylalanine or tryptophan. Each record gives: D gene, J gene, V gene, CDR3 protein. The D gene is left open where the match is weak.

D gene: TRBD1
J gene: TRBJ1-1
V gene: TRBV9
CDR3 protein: CASSPDREPTFF

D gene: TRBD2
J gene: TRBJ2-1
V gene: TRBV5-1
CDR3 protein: CASSLSPTSGYNEQFF

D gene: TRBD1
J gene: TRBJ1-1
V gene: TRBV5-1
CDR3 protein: CASSSTGSWNTEAFF

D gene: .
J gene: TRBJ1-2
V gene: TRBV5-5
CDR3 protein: CASSPQVSNYGYTF

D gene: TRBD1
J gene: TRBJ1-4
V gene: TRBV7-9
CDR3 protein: CASSLDGTGDTRLFF

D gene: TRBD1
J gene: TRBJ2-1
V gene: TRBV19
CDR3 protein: CATTRGTGGDEQFF

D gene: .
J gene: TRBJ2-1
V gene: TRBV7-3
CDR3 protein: CASSLGPVDSYNEQFF

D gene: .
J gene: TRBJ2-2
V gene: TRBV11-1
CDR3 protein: CASSLRTRLAYGGELFF

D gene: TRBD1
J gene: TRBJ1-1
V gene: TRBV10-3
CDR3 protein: CASLDRGRLNTEAFF

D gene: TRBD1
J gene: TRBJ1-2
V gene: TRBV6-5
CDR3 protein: CASRKGTGNYGYTF

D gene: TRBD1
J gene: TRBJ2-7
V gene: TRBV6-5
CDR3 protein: CASSYGTGPYEQYF

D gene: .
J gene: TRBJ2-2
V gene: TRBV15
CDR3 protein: CATSRDLSGTNTGELFF

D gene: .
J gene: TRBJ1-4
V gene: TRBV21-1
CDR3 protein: CASSRGAGQGCEKLFF

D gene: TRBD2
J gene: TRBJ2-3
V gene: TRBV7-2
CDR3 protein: CASSLRSLAGGDTQYF

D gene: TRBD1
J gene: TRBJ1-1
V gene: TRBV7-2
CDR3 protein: CASSFRGRSTEAFF

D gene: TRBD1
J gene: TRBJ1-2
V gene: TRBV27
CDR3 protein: CASSPSDRGLHGYTF

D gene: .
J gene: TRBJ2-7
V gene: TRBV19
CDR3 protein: CASSRETTSYEQYF

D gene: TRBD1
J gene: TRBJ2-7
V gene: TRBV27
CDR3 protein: CASSTGTGGYEQYF

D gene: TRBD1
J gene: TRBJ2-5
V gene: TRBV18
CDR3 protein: CASSGQGDETQYF

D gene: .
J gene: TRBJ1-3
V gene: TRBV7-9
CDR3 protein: CASSSSVSGNTIYF

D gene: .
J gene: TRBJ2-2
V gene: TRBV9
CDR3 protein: CASSLATRSTGELFF

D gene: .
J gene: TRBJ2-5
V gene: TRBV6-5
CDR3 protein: CASSYSGTTETQYF

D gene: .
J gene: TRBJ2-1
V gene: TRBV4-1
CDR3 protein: CASSQVNREKYNEQFF